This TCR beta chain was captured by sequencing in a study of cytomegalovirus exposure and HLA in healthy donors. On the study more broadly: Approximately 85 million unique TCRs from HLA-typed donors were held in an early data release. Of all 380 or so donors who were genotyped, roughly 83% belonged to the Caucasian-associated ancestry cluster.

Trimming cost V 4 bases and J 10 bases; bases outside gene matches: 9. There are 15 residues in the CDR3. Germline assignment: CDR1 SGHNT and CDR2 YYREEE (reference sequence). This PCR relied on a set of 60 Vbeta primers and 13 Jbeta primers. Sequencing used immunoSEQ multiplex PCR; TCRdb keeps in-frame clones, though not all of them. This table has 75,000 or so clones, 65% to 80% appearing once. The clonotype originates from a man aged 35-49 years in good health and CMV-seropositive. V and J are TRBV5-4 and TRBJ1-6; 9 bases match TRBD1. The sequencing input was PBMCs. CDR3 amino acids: CASSPTGGAQSPLHF. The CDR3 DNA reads TGTGCCAGCAGCCCAACAGGGGGCGCTCAGTCACCCCTCCACTTT.